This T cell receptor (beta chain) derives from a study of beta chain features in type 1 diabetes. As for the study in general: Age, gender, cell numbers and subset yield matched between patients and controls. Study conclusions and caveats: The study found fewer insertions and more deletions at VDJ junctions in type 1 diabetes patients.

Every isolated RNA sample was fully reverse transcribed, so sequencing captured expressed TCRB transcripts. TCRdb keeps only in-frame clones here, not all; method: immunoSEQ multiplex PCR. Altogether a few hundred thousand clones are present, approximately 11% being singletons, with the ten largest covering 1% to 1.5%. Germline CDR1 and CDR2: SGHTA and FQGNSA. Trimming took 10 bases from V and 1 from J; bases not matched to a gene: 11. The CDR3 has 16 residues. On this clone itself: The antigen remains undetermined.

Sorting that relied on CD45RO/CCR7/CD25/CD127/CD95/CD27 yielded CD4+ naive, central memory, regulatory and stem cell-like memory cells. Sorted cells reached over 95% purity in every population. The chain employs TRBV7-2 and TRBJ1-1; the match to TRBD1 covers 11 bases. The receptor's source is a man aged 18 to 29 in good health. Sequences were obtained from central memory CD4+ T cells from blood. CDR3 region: CATQADRGRGNTEAFF. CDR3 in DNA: TGTGCCACCCAGGCGGACAGGGGGCGCGGGAACACTGAAGCTTTCTTT.